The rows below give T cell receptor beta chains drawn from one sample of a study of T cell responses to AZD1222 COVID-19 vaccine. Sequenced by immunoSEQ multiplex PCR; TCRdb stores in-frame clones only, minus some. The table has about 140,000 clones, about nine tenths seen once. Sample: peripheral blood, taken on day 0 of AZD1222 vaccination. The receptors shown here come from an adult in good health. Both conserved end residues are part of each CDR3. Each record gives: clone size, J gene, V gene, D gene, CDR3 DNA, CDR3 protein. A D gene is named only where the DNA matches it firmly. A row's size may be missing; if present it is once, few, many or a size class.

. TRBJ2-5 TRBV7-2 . TGTGCCAGCAGCTTAGTAGGAGGCCAAGAGACCCAGTACTTC CASSLVGGQETQYF
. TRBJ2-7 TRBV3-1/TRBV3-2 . TGTGCCAGCAGCCTCCAGCGCGAGCAGTACTTC CASSLQREQYF
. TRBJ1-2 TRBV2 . TGTGCCAGCAGTGCTTCAGGGATCTATGGCTACACCTTC CASSASGIYGYTF
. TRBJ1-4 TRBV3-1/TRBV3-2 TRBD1 TGTGCCAGCAGCCAAAACAGACAGGGATATGAAAAACTGTTTTTT CASSQNRQGYEKLFF
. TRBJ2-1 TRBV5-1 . TGCGCCAGCAGCTTGGAGGGGCACAATGAGCAGTTCTTC CASSLEGHNEQFF
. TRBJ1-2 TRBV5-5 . TGTGCCAGCAGCTTGAGGGCCAGTTCTTGGGGCTACACCTTC CASSLRASSWGYTF
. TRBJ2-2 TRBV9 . TGTGCCAGCAGCGTAGGCCAGGGGACCGGGGAGCTGTTTTTT CASSVGQGTGELFF
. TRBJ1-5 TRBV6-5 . TGTGCCACCAGCTCCGGGGGGGGCGGTCAGCCCCAGCATTTT CATSSGGGGQPQHF
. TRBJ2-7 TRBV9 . TGTGCCAGCAGCGTGGCCGATCGAGGTTACGAGCAGTACTTC CASSVADRGYEQYF
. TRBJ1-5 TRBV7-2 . TGTGCCAGCAGCCTTGCTAGGGCAGGGATGGATCAGCCCCAGCATTTT CASSLARAGMDQPQHF
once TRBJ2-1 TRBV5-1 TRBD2 TGCGCCAGCAGCTTGGGGCGGGGGTTCTCCTACAATGAGCAGTTCTTC CASSLGRGFSYNEQFF
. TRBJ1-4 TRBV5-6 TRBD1 TGTGCCAGCAGCTCGGGGGACAGGGGGCCAACTAATGAAAAACTGTTTTTT CASSSGDRGPTNEKLFF
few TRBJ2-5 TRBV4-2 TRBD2 TGTGCCAGCAGCCAAGATTATCGGCGGGGGGGCCTAGAGACCCAGTACTTC CASSQDYRRGGLETQYF
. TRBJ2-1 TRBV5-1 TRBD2 TGCGCCAGTTCTAGCGGGGGGGCTCGGAATGAGCAGTTCTTC CASSSGGARNEQFF
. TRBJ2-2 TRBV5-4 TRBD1 TGTGCCAGCAGTCTTGGACAGGACGGAAATTGGGAGCTGTTTTTT CASSLGQDGNWELFF
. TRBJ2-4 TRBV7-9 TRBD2 TGTGCCAGCAGCCCCTTCGGGGGGGATGGGTCCAAAAACATTCAGTACTTC CASSPFGGDGSKNIQYF
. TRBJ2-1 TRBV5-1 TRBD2 TGCGCCAGCAGCTACCGGACTAGCGGGAGTTCGGTCGATGAGCAGTTCTTC CASSYRTSGSSVDEQFF
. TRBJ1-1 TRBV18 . TGTGCCAGCTCACCATGGAGTGGGCCTAAGGCAAACACTGAAGCTTTCTTT CASSPWSGPKANTEAFF
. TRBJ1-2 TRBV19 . TGTGCCAGTAGTGTTCTACCCGGGACGCCCGCCTCATCCTATGGCTACACCTTC CASSVLPGTPASSYGYTF
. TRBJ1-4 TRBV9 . TGTGCCAGCAGCGCTGCGACGGCCAGAAATGAAAAACTGTTTTTT CASSAATARNEKLFF
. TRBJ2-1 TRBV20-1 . TGCAGTGCTAGTCCGGGGATAGGCTCCTACAATGAGCAGTTCTTC CSASPGIGSYNEQFF
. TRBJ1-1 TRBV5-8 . TGTGCCAGCAGCTTACAGGGTAGAAACACTGAAGCTTTCTTT CASSLQGRNTEAFF
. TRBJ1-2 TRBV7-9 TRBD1 TGTGCCAGCAGCCTAGGACAGGGCCCTAATGGCTACACCTTC CASSLGQGPNGYTF
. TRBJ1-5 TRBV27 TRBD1 TGTGCCACCCATTCGAGGGGGGGCTCGTTTTACGGCTACAGGGGTTATAGCAATCAGCCCCAGCATTTT CATHSRGGSFYGYRGYSNQPQHF
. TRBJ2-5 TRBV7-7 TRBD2 TGTGCCAGCAGCTTAGAGGTGGTCGGGGGGGTAGAGACCCAGTACTTC CASSLEVVGGVETQYF
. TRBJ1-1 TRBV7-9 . TGTGCCAGCAGCTCTACAGGGTCCAACACTGAAGCTTTCTTT CASSSTGSNTEAFF
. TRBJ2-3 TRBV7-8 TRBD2 TGTGCCAGCAGCTTAGCCCCGGGAGCGGGAGGTGGTACAGATACGCAGTATTTT CASSLAPGAGGGTDTQYF
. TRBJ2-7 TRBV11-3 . TGTGCCAGCAGCGATGCTAACGAGCAGTACTTC CASSDANEQYF
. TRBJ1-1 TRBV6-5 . TGTGCCAGCAGTTACTCGACCCAGCCTAACACTGAAGCTTTCTTT CASSYSTQPNTEAFF
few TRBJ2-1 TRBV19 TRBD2 TGTGCCAGTAGCAATCTAGCGGGGGACCAAAACAATGAGCAGTTCTTC CASSNLAGDQNNEQFF
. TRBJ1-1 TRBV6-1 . TGTGCCAGCAGTGAAGTGTGGGGGAACACTGAAGCTTTCTTT CASSEVWGNTEAFF
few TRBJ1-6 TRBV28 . TGTGCCAGCTCAGGGTTTTATAATTCACCCCTCCACTTT CASSGFYNSPLHF
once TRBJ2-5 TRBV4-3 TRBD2 TGCGCCAGCAGCCAAGATCCAGCGGGATCTCAAGAGACCCAGTACTTC CASSQDPAGSQETQYF
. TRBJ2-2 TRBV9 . TGTGCCAGCAGCGTAGAACTCCGGGGGTCCACCGGGGAGCTGTTTTTT CASSVELRGSTGELFF
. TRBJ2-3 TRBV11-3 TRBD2 TGTGCCAGCAGCTTGGGGGAGGGGTCCACAGATACGCAGTATTTT CASSLGEGSTDTQYF
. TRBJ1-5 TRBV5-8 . TGTGCCAGCAGCCGCAATCAGCCCCAGCATTTT CASSRNQPQHF
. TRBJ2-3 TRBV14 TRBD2 TGTGCCAGCCGTTCTAGCGGGAGAACCACCCGCACAGATACGCAGTATTTT CASRSSGRTTRTDTQYF
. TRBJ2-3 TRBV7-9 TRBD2 TGTGCCAGCAGCCGCTCGGTGACTAGCGGGAGCACGCAGTATTTT CASSRSVTSGSTQYF
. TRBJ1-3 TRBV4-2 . TGTGCCAGCAGCCAAGTGGAGGCACGGACCTCTGGAAACACCATATATTTT CASSQVEARTSGNTIYF
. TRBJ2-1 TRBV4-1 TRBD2 TGCGCCAGCAGCCCAGCCGGGACTAGCGGGATCTATGAGCAGTTCTTC CASSPAGTSGIYEQFF
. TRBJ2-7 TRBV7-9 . TGTGCCAGCAGCTTAGTGGAGGGCGCGGTCGATTACGAGCAGTACTTC CASSLVEGAVDYEQYF
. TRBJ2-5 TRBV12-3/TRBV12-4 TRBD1 TGTGCCAGCACCTACACCCGGGACAGGGGGCCGTACTTC CASTYTRDRGPYF
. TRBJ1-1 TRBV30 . TGTGCCTGGGAGAGTGGTGTCGCCATGAGGGCTTTCTTT CAWESGVAMRAFF
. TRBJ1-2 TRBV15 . TGTGCCACCAGCAGAGAAGGAGTTGGCTATGGCTACACCTTC CATSREGVGYGYTF
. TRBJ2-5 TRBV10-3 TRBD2 TGTGCCATCAGGGGGACTAGCGAGGTTTCGGGAGAGACCCAGTACTTC CAIRGTSEVSGETQYF
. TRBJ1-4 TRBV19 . TGTGCCAGTAAGGCCACTGCAACTAATGAAAAACTGTTTTTT CASKATATNEKLFF
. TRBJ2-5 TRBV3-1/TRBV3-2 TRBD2 TGTGCCAGCAGCCAAGGGACTAGCGGGGGGGCCCAGTACTTC CASSQGTSGGAQYF
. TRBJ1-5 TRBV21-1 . TGTGCCAGCAGCAATATCTCAGGGTATGGCAATCAGCCCCAGCATTTT CASSNISGYGNQPQHF
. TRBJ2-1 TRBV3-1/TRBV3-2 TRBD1 TGTGCCAGCAGCCAAGTGACAGGGACCTATGAGCAGTTCTTC CASSQVTGTYEQFF
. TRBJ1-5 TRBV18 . TGTGCCAGCTCACCCCGGGGGGGGCTTGGCAATCAGCCCCAGCATTTT CASSPRGGLGNQPQHF
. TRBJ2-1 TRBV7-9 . TGTGCCAGCAGCCCCGATTCCGGGGTCATCGATGAGCAGTTCTTC CASSPDSGVIDEQFF
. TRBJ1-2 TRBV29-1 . TGCAGCGTTAGATGGTTGGATAACTATGGCTACACCTTC CSVRWLDNYGYTF
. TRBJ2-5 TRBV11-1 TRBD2 TGTGCCAGCAGCGGAGGGACTAGCGGTCAAGAGACCCAGTACTTC CASSGGTSGQETQYF
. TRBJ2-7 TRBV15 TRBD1 TGTGCCACCAGCGTGACAGGGGCCCTAGCCTACGAGCAGTACTTC CATSVTGALAYEQYF
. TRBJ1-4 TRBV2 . TGTGCCAGCAGTGAGTCAGCAGAATTTAATGAAAAACTGTTTTTT CASSESAEFNEKLFF